What follows is one T cell receptor (beta chain) and its context. As yet, its antigen is unknown. The sample comes from a study of T cell responses to AZD1222 COVID-19 vaccine. Points from the study as a whole: The study found Spike-specific TCR breadth and depth rose after two AZD1222 doses. Variant regions that are unmutated are reportedly the target of nearly half of spike-specific TCRs. Distributed over spike, vaccine-associated CD4 TCRs predominated at 160-218 and 743-854.

V was clipped by 5 bases and J by 4 bases, with 12 bases between them. The CDR3 runs 14 residues. From germline, CDR1 is LGHDT and CDR2 YNNKEL (reference sequence). Data came from immunoSEQ multiplex PCR; TCRdb stores just in-frame clones and leaves some out. The sample contains roughly 97,000 clones, around 90% of which appear only once. The receptor's source is an adult in good health. The sequencing here drew on peripheral blood, taken on day 0 of AZD1222 vaccination. The rearrangement uses TRBV3-1 (or the pseudogene TRBV3-2) and TRBJ2-4; D is undetermined. The CDR3 sequence is CASSCWQRKNIQYF. Written as DNA, the CDR3 is TGTGCCAGCAGCTGCTGGCAAAGAAAAAACATTCAGTACTTC.